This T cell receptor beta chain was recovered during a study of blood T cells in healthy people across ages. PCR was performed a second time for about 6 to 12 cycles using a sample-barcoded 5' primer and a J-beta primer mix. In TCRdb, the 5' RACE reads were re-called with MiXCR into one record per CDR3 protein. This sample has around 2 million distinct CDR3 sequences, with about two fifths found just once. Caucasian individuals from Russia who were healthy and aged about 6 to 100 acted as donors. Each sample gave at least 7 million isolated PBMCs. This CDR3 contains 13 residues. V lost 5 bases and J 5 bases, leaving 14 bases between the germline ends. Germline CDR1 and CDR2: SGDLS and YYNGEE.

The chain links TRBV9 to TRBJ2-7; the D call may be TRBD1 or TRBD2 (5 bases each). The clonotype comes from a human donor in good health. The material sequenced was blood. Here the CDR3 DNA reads TGTGCCAGCAGTAGAGGGGCTGAAAACGAGCAGTACTTC. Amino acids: CASSRGAENEQYF.